This TCR beta chain was observed in a study of blood T cell repertoires in COVID-19 (dated by TCRdb to about 2020). As for the study more broadly: The collaborator samples originated in the United States, Italy and Spain and spanned the acute and convalescent phases of COVID-19. Samples were obtained from the ongoing ImmuneRACE study (first 160 participants) and from 1,254 subjects provided by 6 global collaborators. Sample metadata almost always included a de-identified subject ID, COVID-19 status, age in years and sex. A freely available public database, intended as a resource for researchers studying the immune response to SARS-CoV-2, is where the repertoires were released. Where available, HLA class I and class II types were obtained from metadata supplied by the sample provider rather than from assay-based typing. The material from the prospective study consisted of cDNA or gDNA derived from T cells, B-cell-depleted T cells, or PBMCs. Subjects who had been exposed to COVID-19, were actively infected with it, or had recovered from it provided the deeply sampled blood TCRbeta repertoires that made up the dataset.

The collaborating institutions used their own protocols to collect whole blood in K2EDTA tubes. Collaborator samples were shipped for TCRbeta analysis as frozen whole blood, isolated PBMCs, or DNA extracted from either sample type. The immunoSEQ Assay, a bias-controlled multiplex PCR, was used to amplify TCRbeta CDR3 regions from genomic DNA. The source study handled its data this way. Within the assay, amplification of reference gene primers was used to estimate how many nucleated cells each sample contained. Sequence reads were collapsed and filtered to measure the absolute abundance of every unique TCRbeta CDR3 rearrangement. For each sample, productive Simpson clonality was calculated as the square root of Simpson's diversity index across productive rearrangements. TCRdb obtained this table from immuneACCESS and retained in-frame rearrangements with V and J assigned. These tables miss some clones; where compared with another copy, unresolved V genes account for less than half of the shortfall, and the remainder is unexplained. That table supplies the V and J calls and clone size; D and trimming were determined from the DNA. Present in this sample are 200,000 to 250,000 clones, 84% of which were seen just once. 9.7% of the sample comes from the top ten.

On this clone: Its antigen has not been determined. Qualities for individual bases were not recorded, and no much larger clone is one base off.

The study at large found these results: The quantity of clinical and demographic metadata differed by source and by participant and was supplied without curation.

The receptor was derived from a man over 45 with active or convalescent COVID-19. Sequenced: peripheral blood.

The CDR3 protein is CASSPILAGGSEQYF. The DNA reads TGTGCCAGCAGCCCCATACTAGCGGGAGGGTCCGAGCAGTACTTC. The receptor chain draws on TRBV7-8 and TRBJ2-7, and 13 bases in between align with TRBD2. Unmatched junction bases come to 7, with V trimmed by 5 bases and J by 6 bases. Including the terminal cysteine and phenylalanine, the CDR3 comprises 15 residues. Of the read, only the CDR3 DNA is kept; its 45 bases are in frame from base 1. Taken from the germline V gene, the CDR1 and CDR2 loops are SGHVS and FQNEAQ.